A selection of T cell receptor beta chains follows, all from one sample in a study of shared clonotypes between healthy human individuals. TCRdb's table, derived via immunoSEQ multiplex PCR, lists solely in-frame clones and lacks some. The sample records under 2.5 million clones, 92% being singletons. Sequenced sample: naive CD4+ T cells from PBMCs. The receptors here all came from a young man in good health. Some clones in this sample may be carry-over from other donors' samples. Each CDR3 is given with its conserved first and last residue. D genes are given only for firm matches. Expanded clones get a size class; other rows say once, few or many, or leave the size out.

J gene | V gene | clone size | D gene | CDR3 protein | CDR3 DNA
TRBJ1-1 | TRBV6-5 | - | TRBD1 | CASSRQGRAFF | TGTGCCAGCAGTCGACAGGGAAGGGCTTTCTTT
TRBJ1-4 | TRBV4-1 | - | - | CASSQEGTNEKLFF | TGCGCCAGCAGCCAAGAGGGGACTAATGAAAAACTGTTTTTT
TRBJ2-2 | TRBV5-4 | - | TRBD2 | CASRYGLAGANTGELFF | TGTGCCAGCAGATATGGACTAGCGGGGGCGAACACCGGGGAGCTGTTTTTT
TRBJ2-5 | TRBV30 | once | - | CAWSPRETQYF | TGTGCCTGGAGTCCGAGAGAGACCCAGTACTTC
TRBJ2-1 | TRBV7-9 | - | TRBD2 | CASSLGRGLADNEQFF | TGTGCCAGCAGCTTGGGACGGGGACTAGCGGACAATGAGCAGTTCTTC
TRBJ1-1 | TRBV11-2 | - | - | CASSLTRDTEAFF | TGTGCCAGCAGCTTAACTCGTGACACTGAAGCTTTCTTT
TRBJ1-2 | TRBV5-5 | - | - | CASRAEGGYGYTF | TGTGCCAGCAGGGCGGAGGGAGGCTATGGCTACACCTTC
TRBJ1-5 | TRBV10-3 | - | TRBD1 | CAISAEDRVALGHQPQHF | TGTGCCATCAGTGCGGAAGACAGGGTGGCACTTGGGCATCAGCCCCAGCATTTT
TRBJ2-5 | TRBV9 | - | - | CASSVEKDRKETQYF | TGTGCCAGCAGCGTAGAGAAGGACCGAAAAGAGACCCAGTACTTC
TRBJ2-7 | TRBV6-5 | once | - | CASRGRYEQYF | TGTGCCAGCCGAGGACGGTACGAGCAGTACTTC
TRBJ2-1 | TRBV6-1 | - | TRBD1 | CASSEGDRGGIPSYNEQFF | TGTGCCAGCAGTGAGGGGGACAGGGGAGGCATTCCCTCCTACAATGAGCAGTTCTTC
TRBJ1-1 | TRBV30 | few | - | CAWKAQPNTEAFF | TGTGCCTGGAAAGCACAGCCGAACACTGAAGCTTTCTTT
TRBJ2-7 | TRBV25-1 | - | TRBD1 | CASRNDRGPGEQYF | TGTGCCAGCAGGAACGACAGGGGGCCAGGGGAGCAGTACTTC
TRBJ2-5 | TRBV11-2 | - | - | CASSSRLGQETQYF | TGTGCCAGCAGCTCCCGTTTGGGGCAAGAGACCCAGTACTTC
TRBJ2-7 | TRBV5-8 | - | - | CASSLGPGDYEQYF | TGTGCCAGCAGCTTGGGTCCAGGGGACTACGAGCAGTACTTC
TRBJ1-3 | TRBV5-1 | - | - | CASSRLGGDSPGNTIYF | TGCGCCAGCAGCCGCTTGGGAGGCGATAGTCCTGGAAACACCATATATTTT
TRBJ1-1 | TRBV5-1 | - | TRBD1 | CASSLAWGQRLLRAFF | TGCGCCAGCAGCTTAGCGTGGGGACAGAGGCTCTTACGAGCTTTCTTT
TRBJ1-2 | TRBV21-1 | - | - | CASSKGAGLGYTF | TGTGCCAGCAGCAAAGGTGCGGGACTGGGCTACACCTTC
TRBJ2-7 | TRBV27 | - | TRBD2 | CASSLSASGTSYEQYF | TGTGCCAGCAGTTTATCAGCTAGCGGGACCTCCTACGAGCAGTACTTC
TRBJ2-4 | TRBV4-1 | - | - | CASSQARQRVAKNIQYF | TGCGCCAGCAGCCAGGCCCGACAGCGGGTGGCCAAAAACATTCAGTACTTC
TRBJ1-1 | TRBV30 | - | - | CAWSVKGLNTEAFF | TGTGCCTGGAGTGTAAAGGGCTTGAACACTGAAGCTTTCTTT
TRBJ1-2 | TRBV6-1 | - | TRBD1 | CASSTQGASAYGYTF | TGTGCCAGCAGTACCCAGGGGGCAAGCGCGTATGGCTACACCTTC
TRBJ2-5 | TRBV5-6 | - | - | CASSLVGLETQYF | TGTGCCAGCAGCTTGGTGGGTTTAGAGACCCAGTACTTC
TRBJ2-2 | TRBV28 | - | TRBD2 | CASGFRGPGTSGTFTGELFF | TGTGCCAGCGGGTTTCGGGGGCCCGGGACTAGCGGGACTTTCACCGGGGAGCTGTTTTTT
TRBJ2-1 | TRBV14 | once | - | CASSPPGPYNEQFF | TGTGCCAGCAGCCCCCCGGGTCCTTACAATGAGCAGTTCTTC
TRBJ2-4 | TRBV2 | - | TRBD2 | CASKGLAGDAKNIQYF | TGTGCCAGCAAAGGACTAGCGGGAGATGCCAAAAACATTCAGTACTTC
TRBJ1-2 | TRBV5-1 | - | - | CASFEGPGTRGYTF | TGCGCCAGCTTTGAGGGGCCAGGGACTCGCGGCTACACCTTC